Listed here are 8 T cell receptor beta chains from one sample, sequenced in a study of cytomegalovirus exposure and HLA in healthy donors. Both 60 Vbeta primers and 13 Jbeta primers went into the PCR. TCRdb's copy holds only in-frame clones and misses some; the assay was immunoSEQ multiplex PCR. The table has fewer than 180,000 clones, about 60% seen once. Sequenced material: PBMCs. The receptors come from a woman between 55 and 75 years old in good health and CMV-seropositive.

The CDR3 sequence: CASSRQGALNIQYF. The CDR3 DNA is TGTGCCAGCAGTCGTCAGGGGGCTCTCAACATTCAGTACTTC. The V and J genes are TRBV5-4 and TRBJ2-4; 8 bases line up with TRBD1. The CDR3 has 14 residues. CDR1 SGHNT and CDR2 YYREEE come from the germline V gene (reference sequence). V lost 5 bases, J lost 7 bases, and 8 bases stayed unmatched.

V is TRBV5-6 and J is TRBJ2-1; D not resolved. The CDR3 runs 11 residues. Germline CDR1 SGHDT, CDR2 YYEEEE. V was shortened by 3 bases and J by 4 bases, with 2 bases between the two germline ends. The CDR3 protein is CASSSYNEQFF. The CDR3 DNA sequence: TGTGCCAGCAGCTCATACAATGAGCAGTTCTTC. Based on the CDR3 plus reference TRBV5-6 and TRBJ2-1, the full variable domain is DAGVTQSPTHLIKTRGQQVTLRCSPKSGHDTVSWYQQALGQGPQFIFQYYEEEERQRGNFPDRFSGHQFPNYSSELNVNALLLGDSALYLCASSSYNEQFFGPGTRLTVL.

The chain uses TRBV11-2 and TRBJ2-3, with TRBD2 as a possible D gene (6 bases). Between the trimmed V and J ends, which lost 0 bases and 6 bases, there was a span of 7 bases. The CDR3 runs to 13 residues. Germline V gives CDR1 SGHAT, CDR2 FQNNGV. The CDR3 DNA is TGTGCCAGCAGCTTAGATCGGGGGGATACGCAGTATTTT. This sequence encodes CASSLDRGDTQYF.

This clone was counted a few times. The V and J genes are TRBV27 and TRBJ1-2; TRBD1 aligns across 7 bases. From germline, CDR1 is MNHEY and CDR2 SMNVEV (reference sequence). The CDR3 sequence is 14 residues long. The junction had 3 bases not matched to a gene; V was cut back by 5 bases and J by 0 bases. The CDR3 protein is CASSATGSNYGYTF. CDR3 sequence (DNA): TGTGCCAGCAGTGCGACAGGGTCTAACTATGGCTACACCTTC.

This clone has more than one count but fewer than ten. The chain joins TRBV5-1 to TRBJ2-5; 7 nucleotides match TRBD1. Looked up from germline, CDR1 is SGHRS and CDR2 is YFSETQ. V was pared by 4 bases and J by 2 bases, with 5 bases of the junction left unmatched. This CDR3 has 14 residues. The CDR3 sequence: CASSPGQQQETQYF. CDR3 nucleotide sequence: TGCGCCAGCAGCCCGGGACAGCAGCAAGAGACCCAGTACTTC.

The sample holds a few counts of this clone. The rearrangement joins TRBV27 to TRBJ1-3; D uncertain. V was trimmed by 2 bases and J by 4 bases, leaving 15 bases between them. The CDR3 spans 16 residues. Looked up from germline, CDR1 is MNHEY and CDR2 is SMNVEV (reference sequence). CDR3 sequence (DNA): TGTGCCAGCAGTTTAAGTTTGGGTACAGAAGGAAACACCATATATTTT. Encoded protein: CASSLSLGTEGNTIYF.

This clone was seen more than once but under ten times. The rearrangement joins TRBV4-1 to TRBJ1-2; D might be TRBD1 (5 bases). The CDR3 is 14 amino acids. Germline lookup yields CDR1 MGHRA and CDR2 YSYEKL. V gave up 1 base and J gave up 5 bases, with 11 bases separating them. CDR3 in amino acids: CASSQGRGEYGYTF. The CDR3 nucleotides read TGCGCCAGCAGCCAAGGAAGGGGCGAATATGGCTACACCTTC.

The rearrangement uses TRBV5-5 and TRBJ2-2; 16 nucleotides line up with TRBD2. The V and J ends lost 4 bases and 4 bases, in that order; junction bases with no gene match: 10. The CDR3 is made up of 19 amino acids. Germline values: CDR1 SGHKS, CDR2 YYEKEE (reference sequence). CDR3 sequence reads: CASSVPGLAGGPITGELFF. CDR3 sequence (DNA): TGTGCCAGCAGCGTCCCGGGACTAGCGGGAGGGCCTATCACCGGGGAGCTGTTTTTT.